The T cell receptor (beta chain) under discussion was sequenced for a study of CD8+ T cells in alopecia areata. This CDR3 has 12 amino acids. With V trimmed by 4 bases and J by 10 bases, 4 bases remained unmatched. CDR1 SGHRS and CDR2 YFSETQ come from the germline V gene. A word on this clone: Its antigen remains unknown.

General study findings and limits: Lesional tissue from the scalp (especially in alopecia totalis/universalis) showed higher clonality than normal scalp.

The sequencing template was cDNA reverse transcribed from extracted RNA. Using immunoSEQ multiplex PCR, the repertoire was profiled, and TCRdb retains in-frame clones only, with some absent. Among some 170,000 clones listed, 67% were seen once. The sample consisted of CD8+ T cells sorted from blood, taken at week 0. This TCR derives from a human donor with alopecia areata. The chain is built from TRBV5-1 and TRBJ2-1; TRBD2 aligns across 8 bases. The CDR3 DNA is TGCGCCAGCAGCACCTTAGCGGGAGAGCAGTTCTTC. It yields the protein CASSTLAGEQFF. Based on the CDR3 plus reference TRBV5-1 and TRBJ2-1, the full variable domain is KAGVTQTPRYLIKTRGQQVTLSCSPISGHRSVSWYQQTPGQGLQFLFEYFSETQRNKGNFPGRFSGRQFSNSRSEMNVSTLELGDSALYLCASSTLAGEQFFGPGTRLTVL.